This T cell receptor beta chain comes out of a study of T cell responses to AZD1222 COVID-19 vaccine. Whole-study context: Some second doses came at about 4 weeks and others at about 12 weeks; these were pooled. Overall study findings and caveats: Clonal diversity may have been underestimated, and the donors were mostly white British, with more females than males. Spike-specific TCR breadth and depth were elevated following two AZD1222 doses. CD4 TCRs linked to vaccination spanned spike, dominating at 160-218 and 743-854.

The CDR3 runs to 20 residues. CDR1 and CDR2 (germline): MNHEY, SMNVEV (reference sequence). The ends lost 4 bases at V and 0 bases at J; junction bases unmatched: 18. TCRdb keeps only in-frame clones here, not all; method: immunoSEQ multiplex PCR. The sample lists 120,000 or so clones, 80% to 90% seen once, with almost 9.5% in the top ten. Of note for this clone: Its antigen is undetermined.

This sequence joins TRBV27 and TRBJ1-5; TRBD1 matches at 7 bases. This clonotype originated in an adult in good health. The sample here was peripheral blood, taken on day 0 of AZD1222 vaccination. The CDR3 bases are TGTGCCAGCAGTTCCCGCAGCTGGACAGGTTCCCATTATAGCAATCAGCCCCAGCATTTT. It translates to CASSSRSWTGSHYSNQPQHF.